Below, 11 T cell receptor beta chains from the same sample are listed, as sequenced in a study of shared clonotypes between healthy human individuals. Only in-frame clones appear in the TCRdb table, and some are missing; sequencing was by immunoSEQ multiplex PCR. The sample lists 2 million to 3 million clones, approximately 93% occurring once. The sequencing input was naive CD4+ T cells from PBMCs. Subset noted: CD45RA+ positively selected. The receptors here all came from a man younger than 30 in good health. Some clones in this sample may be carry-over from other donors' samples.

The chain has TRBV2 and TRBJ2-7; 7 bases align to TRBD1. The length of the CDR3 is 12 residues. The J segment lost 2 bases and the V segment lost 7 bases, leaving 2 bases of the junction unmatched. CDR1 SNHLY and CDR2 FYNNEI come from the germline V gene. The CDR3 nucleotides are TGTGCCAGCAAAGGACAGGCCTACGAGCAGTACTTC. Its protein product is CASKGQAYEQYF. The variable domain in full, with the rest retrieved from reference TRBV2 and TRBJ2-7, is EPEVTQTPSHQVTQMGQEVILRCVPISNHLYFYWYRQILGQKVEFLVSFYNNEISEKSEIFDDQFSVERPDGSNFTLKIRSTKLEDSAMYFCASKGQAYEQYFGPGTRLTVT.

About this clone: The sample has other DNA sequences that encode this CDR3 too. V usage is TRBV6-6 and J usage is TRBJ2-4; maybe TRBD1 (5 bases). CDR3 size: 15 residues. Germline V gene sequence: CDR1 MNHNY, CDR2 SVGAGI (reference sequence). The V gene lost 6 bases and the J gene lost 0 bases, with 12 bases spanning the gap. The DNA of the CDR3 is TGTGCCAGCAGCCCAGACAGAGGAGCCAAAAACATTCAGTACTTC. Protein: CASSPDRGAKNIQYF.

This clone was counted only a few times. This chain uses TRBV11-2 with TRBJ1-4, with D hard to call. Between the trimmed V and J ends, which lost 0 bases and 5 bases, there was a span of 10 bases. Germline V lookup: CDR1 SGHAT, CDR2 FQNNGV. The CDR3 is made up of 15 amino acids. This CDR3 is CASSLDAAPNEKLFF. CDR3 nucleotides: TGTGCCAGCAGCTTAGATGCAGCGCCCAATGAAAAACTGTTTTTT.

About this clone itself: Other DNA sequences of this sample code for an identical CDR3. The genes are TRBV5-1 and TRBJ2-7; the match to TRBD2 covers 14 bases. Trimming at V came to 4 bases and at J to 4 bases, leaving 4 bases not matched to a gene. The CDR3 spans 15 residues. Germline CDR1 and CDR2: SGHRS and YFSETQ. CDR3 in DNA: TGCGCCAGCAGCGCCGGGACTAGCGGGAGTTACGAGCAGTACTTC. Encoded protein: CASSAGTSGSYEQYF.

Comments on this clone: This sample also contains other DNA sequences that code for the same CDR3. In nucleotides, the CDR3 is TGTGCCAGCAGCTCGCCGGGACAGCAAGAGACCCAGTACTTC. This codes for CASSSPGQQETQYF. The V and J genes are TRBV5-4 and TRBJ2-5; 7 bases align to TRBD1. The CDR3 spans 14 residues. V lost 3 bases to trimming and J lost 2 bases; unmatched junction nucleotides: 4. The germline V gene has CDR1 SGHNT and CDR2 YYREEE (reference sequence). Full variable domain (outside the CDR3, taken from reference TRBV5-4 and TRBJ2-5): ETGVTQSPTHLIKTRGQQVTLRCSSQSGHNTVSWYQQALGQGPQFIFQYYREEENGRGNFPPRFSGLQFPNYSSELNVNALELDDSALYLCASSSPGQQETQYFGPGTRLLVL.

This clone was recorded a few times. The chain joins TRBV18 to TRBJ1-1; D not certain. Germline values: CDR1 KGHSH, CDR2 LQKENI. This CDR3 contains 12 residues. V was trimmed by 6 bases and J by 1 base, leaving 6 bases between them. This CDR3 reads CASSYSNTEAFF. The CDR3 nucleotides read TGTGCCAGCTCTTATTCGAACACTGAAGCTTTCTTT.

With respect to this clone: The same CDR3 is also encoded by other DNA sequences in this sample. The chain joins TRBV28 to TRBJ1-1; D uncertain. The germline V gene encodes CDR1 MDHEN and CDR2 SYDVKM. The length of the CDR3 is 11 residues. The V end lost 6 bases, the J end lost 4 bases, and 6 bases lay between the germline ends. The CDR3 spells CASRGGTEAFF. CDR3 DNA sequence: TGTGCCAGCAGGGGTGGCACTGAAGCTTTCTTT.

The chain recombines TRBV28 with TRBJ1-5; D perhaps matches TRBD1 (5 bases). CDR1 is MDHEN, CDR2 SYDVKM, per germline. V was trimmed by 3 bases and J by 12 bases, leaving 18 bases between them. The CDR3 loop spans 14 amino acids. CDR3 sequence reads: CASSFYRGTYSQHF. CDR3 DNA: TGTGCCAGCAGTTTCTATCGGGGGACCTATAGCCAGCATTTT.

V gene TRBV27 combines with J gene TRBJ1-1, with TRBD1 matching 8 bases. Germline V gene data show CDR1 as MNHEY and CDR2 as SMNVEV (reference sequence). V dropped 6 bases and J dropped 0; count of bases not matched to a gene: 9. The CDR3 is made up of 16 amino acids. The CDR3 sequence: CASRADRAPMNTEAFF. CDR3 nucleotides: TGTGCCAGCAGGGCGGACAGGGCGCCAATGAACACTGAAGCTTTCTTT.

The chain couples TRBV2 to TRBJ2-2; 7 bases are shared with TRBD1. V shed 8 bases, J shed 2 bases, and the junction held 8 bases outside the gene matches. Germline values: CDR1 SNHLY, CDR2 FYNNEI. The CDR3 has 15 residues. This CDR3 reads CASCAQGPNTGELFF. The CDR3 region has the DNA TGTGCCAGCTGCGCACAGGGGCCTAACACCGGGGAGCTGTTTTTT.

The genes are TRBV28 and TRBJ2-7; 9 positions agree with TRBD2. CDR1 is MDHEN, CDR2 SYDVKM, per germline. J gave up 2 bases and V 3 bases, and 5 bases lay outside the gene matches. The CDR3 extends over 15 amino acids. DNA of the CDR3: TGTGCCAGCAGTTTGTTTAGCGGGAGTACCTACGAGCAGTACTTC. Protein sequence: CASSLFSGSTYEQYF.